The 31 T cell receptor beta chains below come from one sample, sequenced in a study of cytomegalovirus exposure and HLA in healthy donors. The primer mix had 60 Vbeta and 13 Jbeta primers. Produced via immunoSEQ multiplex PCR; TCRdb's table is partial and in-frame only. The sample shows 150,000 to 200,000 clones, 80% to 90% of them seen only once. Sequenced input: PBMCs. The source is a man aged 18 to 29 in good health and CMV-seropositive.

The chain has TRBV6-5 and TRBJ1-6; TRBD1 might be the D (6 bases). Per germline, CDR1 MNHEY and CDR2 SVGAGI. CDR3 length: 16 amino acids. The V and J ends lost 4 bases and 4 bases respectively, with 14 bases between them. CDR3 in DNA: TGTGCCAGCAGTTCTGGACAGTTTTCTTATAATTCACCCCTCCACTTT. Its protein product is CASSSGQFSYNSPLHF.

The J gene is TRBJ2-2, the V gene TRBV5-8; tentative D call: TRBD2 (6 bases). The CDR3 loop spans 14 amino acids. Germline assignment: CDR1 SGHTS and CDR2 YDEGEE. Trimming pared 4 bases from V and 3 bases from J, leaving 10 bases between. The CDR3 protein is CASSRDSDTGELFF. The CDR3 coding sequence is TGTGCCAGCAGCCGGGACTCCGACACCGGGGAGCTGTTTTTT.

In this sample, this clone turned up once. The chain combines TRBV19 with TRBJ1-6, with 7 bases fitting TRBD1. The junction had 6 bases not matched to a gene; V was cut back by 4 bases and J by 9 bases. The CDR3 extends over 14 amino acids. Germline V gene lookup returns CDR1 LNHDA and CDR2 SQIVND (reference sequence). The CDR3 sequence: CASSTRDSSSPLHF. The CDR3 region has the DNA TGTGCCAGTAGTACCCGGGACAGTAGTTCACCCCTCCACTTT.

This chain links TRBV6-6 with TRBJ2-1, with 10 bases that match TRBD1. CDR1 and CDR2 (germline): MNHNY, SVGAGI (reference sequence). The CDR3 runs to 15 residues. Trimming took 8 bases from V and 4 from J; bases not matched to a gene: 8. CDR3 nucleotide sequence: TGTGCCAGCGGGGTTTGGGACAGGGGATACAATGAGCAGTTCTTC. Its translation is CASGVWDRGYNEQFF.

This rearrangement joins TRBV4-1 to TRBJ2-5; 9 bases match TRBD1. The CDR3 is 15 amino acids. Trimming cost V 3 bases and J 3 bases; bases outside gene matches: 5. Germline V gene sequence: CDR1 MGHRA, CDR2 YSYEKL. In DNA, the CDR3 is TGCGCCAGCAGCCAGACCGGGACAGGGAAAGAGACCCAGTACTTC. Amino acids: CASSQTGTGKETQYF.

The CDR3 region is CAIHGGLGYTF. Written as DNA, the CDR3 is TGTGCCATCCATGGCGGTCTTGGCTACACCTTC. The chain couples TRBV10-3 to TRBJ1-2, with no clear D. Per germline, CDR1 ENHRY and CDR2 SYGVKD. V gave up 8 bases and J gave up 7 bases, with 11 bases separating them. The CDR3 has 11 amino acids.

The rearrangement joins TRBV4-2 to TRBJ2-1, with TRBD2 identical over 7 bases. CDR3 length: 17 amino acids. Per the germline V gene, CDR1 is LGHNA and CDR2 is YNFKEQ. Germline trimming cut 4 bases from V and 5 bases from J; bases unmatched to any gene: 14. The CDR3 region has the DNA TGTGCCAGCAGCCCACCCACGGTTGCGGGGGTTAACAATGAGCAGTTCTTC. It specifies CASSPPTVAGVNNEQFF.

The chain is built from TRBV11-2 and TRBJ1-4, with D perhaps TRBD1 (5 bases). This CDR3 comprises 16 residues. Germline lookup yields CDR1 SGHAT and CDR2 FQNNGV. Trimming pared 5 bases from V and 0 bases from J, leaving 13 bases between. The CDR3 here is CASSGPRAATNEKLFF. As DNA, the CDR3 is TGTGCCAGCAGCGGCCCCAGGGCTGCAACTAATGAAAAACTGTTTTTT.

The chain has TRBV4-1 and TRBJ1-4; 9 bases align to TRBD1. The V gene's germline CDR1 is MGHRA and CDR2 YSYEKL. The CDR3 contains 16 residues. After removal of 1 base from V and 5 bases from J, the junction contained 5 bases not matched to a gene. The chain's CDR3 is CASSQGPGQGNEKLFF. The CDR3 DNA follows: TGCGCCAGCAGCCAAGGCCCGGGACAGGGAAATGAAAAACTGTTTTTT.

The CDR3: CASSQVGGGNTDTQYF. In DNA, the CDR3 is TGCGCCAGCAGCCAAGTGGGCGGGGGGAACACAGATACGCAGTATTTT. The rearrangement joins TRBV4-3 to TRBJ2-3; TRBD2 aligns across 8 bases. Germline CDR1 and CDR2: LGHNA and YSLEER. V lost 1 base and J lost 2; bases outside the gene matches: 5. This CDR3 is 16 amino acids long.

The CDR3 region has the DNA TGTGCCAGCAGCAAAGGAAATCTAGGCCAGACCTACGAGCAGTACTTC. Translating it yields CASSKGNLGQTYEQYF. The J gene is TRBJ2-7, the V gene TRBV21-1; TRBD2 was called by the table and not checked on the DNA. TRBV21-1 is recorded as a pseudogene. CDR3 length: 16 residues.

CDR3 DNA sequence: TGTGCCAGCAGCCTTCGGACAGGGGGAAAGGAGCAGTACTTC. As protein: CASSLRTGGKEQYF. The V and J genes are TRBV7-2 and TRBJ2-5, with 10 nucleotides matching TRBD1. CDR3 length equals 14 residues. The V and J ends lost 5 bases and 11 bases, in that order; junction bases with no gene match: 11. CDR1 is SGHTA and CDR2 is FQGNSA in the germline V gene. Based on the CDR3 plus reference TRBV7-2 and TRBJ2-5, the full variable domain is GAGVSQSPSNKVTEKGKDVELRCDPISGHTALYWYRQSLGQGLEFLIYFQGNSAPDKSGLPSDRFSAERTGGSVSTLTIQRTQQEDSAVYLCASSLRTGGKEQYFGPGTRLLVL.

The CDR3 region is CASSLTRNTEAFF. CDR3 coding DNA: TGTGCCAGCAGCTTAACGAGGAACACTGAAGCTTTCTTT. This chain joins TRBV7-8 and TRBJ1-1, with D uncertain. The CDR3 is 13 amino acids. Trimming cost V 2 bases and J 1 base, with 5 bases left between them. Germline assignment: CDR1 SGHVS and CDR2 FQNEAQ.

CDR3 bases: TGTGCCAGCAGCTTAACAGCGGGCGGGACCAATGAGCAGTTCTTC. This gives the protein CASSLTAGGTNEQFF. This chain uses TRBV7-6 with TRBJ2-1; the D gene is possibly TRBD2 (6 bases). The germline V and J ends were trimmed by 2 bases and 6 bases, with 14 bases remaining between them. The CDR3 is 15 residues long. Germline V CDR1 and CDR2: SGHVS, FNYEAQ.

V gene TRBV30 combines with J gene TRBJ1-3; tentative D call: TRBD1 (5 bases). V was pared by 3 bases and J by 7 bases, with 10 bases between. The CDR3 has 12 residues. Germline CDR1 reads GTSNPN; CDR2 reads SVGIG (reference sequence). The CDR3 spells CAWSREGNTIYF. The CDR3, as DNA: TGTGCCTGGAGCAGGGAGGGCAACACCATATATTTT.

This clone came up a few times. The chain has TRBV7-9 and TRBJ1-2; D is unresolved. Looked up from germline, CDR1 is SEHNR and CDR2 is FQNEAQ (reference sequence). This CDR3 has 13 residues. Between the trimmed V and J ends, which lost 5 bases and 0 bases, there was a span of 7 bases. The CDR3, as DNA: TGTGCCAGCAGCGAAGGAGCTAACTATGGCTACACCTTC. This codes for CASSEGANYGYTF.

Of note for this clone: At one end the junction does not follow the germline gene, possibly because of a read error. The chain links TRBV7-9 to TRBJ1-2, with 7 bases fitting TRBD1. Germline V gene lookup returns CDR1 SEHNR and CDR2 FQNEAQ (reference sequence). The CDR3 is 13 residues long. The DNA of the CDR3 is TGTTCCAGCAGCCCAGTAGGGGGCTTTGGCTACACCTTC. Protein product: CSSSPVGGFGYTF.

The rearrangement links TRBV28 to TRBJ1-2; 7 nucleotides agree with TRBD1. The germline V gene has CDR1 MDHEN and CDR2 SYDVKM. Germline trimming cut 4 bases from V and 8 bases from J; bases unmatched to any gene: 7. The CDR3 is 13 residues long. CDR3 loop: CASSSTGPKGYTF. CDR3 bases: TGTGCCAGCAGTTCGACAGGGCCCAAAGGCTACACCTTC.

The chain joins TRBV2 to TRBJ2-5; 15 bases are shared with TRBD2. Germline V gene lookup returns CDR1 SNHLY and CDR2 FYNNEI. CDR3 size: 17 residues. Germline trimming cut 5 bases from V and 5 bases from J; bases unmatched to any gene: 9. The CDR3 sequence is CASSSGTSGGKRETQYF. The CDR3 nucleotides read TGTGCCAGCAGTTCCGGGACTAGCGGGGGGAAGAGGGAGACCCAGTACTTC.

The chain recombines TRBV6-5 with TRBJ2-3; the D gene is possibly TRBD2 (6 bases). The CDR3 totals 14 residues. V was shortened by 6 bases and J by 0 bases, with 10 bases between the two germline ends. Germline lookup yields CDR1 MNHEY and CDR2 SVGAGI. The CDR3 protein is CASRGLTSTDTQYF. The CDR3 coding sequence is TGTGCCAGCAGGGGACTGACTAGCACAGATACGCAGTATTTT.

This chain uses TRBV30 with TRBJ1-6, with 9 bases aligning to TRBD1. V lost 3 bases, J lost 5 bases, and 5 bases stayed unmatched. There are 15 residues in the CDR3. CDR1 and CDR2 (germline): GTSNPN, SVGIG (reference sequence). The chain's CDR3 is CAWSTGTGNNSPLHF. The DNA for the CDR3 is TGTGCCTGGAGCACCGGGACAGGGAATAATTCACCCCTCCACTTT. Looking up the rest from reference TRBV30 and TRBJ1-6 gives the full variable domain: SQTIHQWPATLVQPVGSPLSLECTVEGTSNPNLYWYRQAAGRGLQLLFYSVGIGQISSEVPQNLSASRPQDRQFILSSKKLLLSDSGFYLCAWSTGTGNNSPLHFGNGTRLTVT.

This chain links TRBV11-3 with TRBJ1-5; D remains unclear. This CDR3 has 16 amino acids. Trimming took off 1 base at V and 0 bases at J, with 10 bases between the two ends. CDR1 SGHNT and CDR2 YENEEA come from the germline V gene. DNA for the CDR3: TGTGCCAGCAGCTTAGTGACGGGGTATAGCAATCAGCCCCAGCATTTT. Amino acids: CASSLVTGYSNQPQHF.

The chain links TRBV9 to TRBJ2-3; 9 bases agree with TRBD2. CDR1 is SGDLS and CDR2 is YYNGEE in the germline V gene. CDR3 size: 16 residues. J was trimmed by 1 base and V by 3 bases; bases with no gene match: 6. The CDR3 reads CASSAWTSAGTDTQYF. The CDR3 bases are TGTGCCAGCAGCGCCTGGACTAGCGCCGGCACAGATACGCAGTATTTT.

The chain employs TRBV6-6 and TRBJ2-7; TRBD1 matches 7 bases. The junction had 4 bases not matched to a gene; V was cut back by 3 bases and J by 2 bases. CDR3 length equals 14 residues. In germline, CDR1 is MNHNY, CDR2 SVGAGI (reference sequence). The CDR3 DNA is TGTGCCAGCAGTTATGGACAGGCCACCTACGAGCAGTACTTC. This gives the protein CASSYGQATYEQYF.

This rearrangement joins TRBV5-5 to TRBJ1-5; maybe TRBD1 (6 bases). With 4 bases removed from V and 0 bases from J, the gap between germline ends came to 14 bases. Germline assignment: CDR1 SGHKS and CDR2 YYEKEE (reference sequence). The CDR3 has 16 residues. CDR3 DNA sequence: TGTGCCAGCAGCGCGGACAGCTCTTATAGCAATCAGCCCCAGCATTTT. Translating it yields CASSADSSYSNQPQHF.

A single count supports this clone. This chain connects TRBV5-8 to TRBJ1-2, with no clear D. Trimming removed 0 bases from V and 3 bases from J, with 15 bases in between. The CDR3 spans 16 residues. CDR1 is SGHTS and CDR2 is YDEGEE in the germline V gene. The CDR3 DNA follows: TGTGCCAGCAGCTTGGCATTCGGCGAGGGTCACTATGGCTACACCTTC. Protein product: CASSLAFGEGHYGYTF.

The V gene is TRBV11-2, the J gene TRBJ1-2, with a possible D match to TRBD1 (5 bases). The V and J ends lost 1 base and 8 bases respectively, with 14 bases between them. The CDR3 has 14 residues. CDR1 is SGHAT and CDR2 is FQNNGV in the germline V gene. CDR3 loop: CASSLVGRGKGYTF. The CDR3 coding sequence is TGTGCCAGCAGCTTAGTTGGTAGGGGTAAAGGCTACACCTTC.

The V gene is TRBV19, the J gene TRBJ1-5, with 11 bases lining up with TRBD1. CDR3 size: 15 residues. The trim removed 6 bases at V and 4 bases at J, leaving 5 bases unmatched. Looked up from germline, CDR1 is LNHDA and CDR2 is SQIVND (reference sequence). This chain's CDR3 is CASRPDRGPNQPQHF. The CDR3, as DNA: TGTGCCAGTAGGCCGGACAGGGGGCCTAATCAGCCCCAGCATTTT.

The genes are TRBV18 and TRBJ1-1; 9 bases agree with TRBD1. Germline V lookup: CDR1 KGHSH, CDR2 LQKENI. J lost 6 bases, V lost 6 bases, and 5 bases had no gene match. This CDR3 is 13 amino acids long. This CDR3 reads CASSRGQGSEAFF. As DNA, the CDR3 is TGTGCCAGCTCCCGCGGACAGGGGTCTGAAGCTTTCTTT.

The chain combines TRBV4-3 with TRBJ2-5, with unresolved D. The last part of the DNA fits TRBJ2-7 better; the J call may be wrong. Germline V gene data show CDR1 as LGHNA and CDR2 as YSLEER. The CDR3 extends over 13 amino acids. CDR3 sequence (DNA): TGCGCCAGCAGCCAAGACGAGAGCTACGAGCAGTACTTC. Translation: CASSQDESYEQYF.

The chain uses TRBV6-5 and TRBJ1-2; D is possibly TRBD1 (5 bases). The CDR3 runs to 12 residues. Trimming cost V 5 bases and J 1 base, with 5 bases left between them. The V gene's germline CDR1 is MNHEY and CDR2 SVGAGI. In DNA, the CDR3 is TGTGCCAGCAGTCAGGGTAACTATGGCTACACCTTC. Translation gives CASSQGNYGYTF.